This is a list of T cell receptor beta chains from one sample in a study of CD8 T cells in ankylosing spondylitis. In TCRdb, the 5' RACE reads were re-called with MiXCR into one record per CDR3 protein. The table shows 200,000 to 250,000 distinct CDR3 sequences, with 8% to 11% occurring only once. The sequenced sample was blood, either unsorted or a sorted T cell fraction (not recorded which). The source of these receptors is a male donor with ankylosing spondylitis or in good health (not recorded which). The CDR3 runs from the conserved cysteine through the conserved F or W. D genes are given only for firm matches. Expanded clones are given a class, and other clones once, few, many or no size at all.

TRBJ2-3 TRBV7-3 few TRBD2 CASSPAGRTDTQYF TGTGCCAGCAGCCCAGCGGGGCGCACAGATACGCAGTATTTT
TRBJ2-5 TRBV2 many NA CASSTGTEETQYF TGTGCCAGCAGTACCGGGACGGAAGAGACCCAGTACTTC
TRBJ2-1 TRBV12-3/TRBV12-4 many TRBD1 CASTRQGDSYNEQFF TGTGCCAGCACTCGTCAGGGGGACTCCTACAATGAGCAGTTCTTC
TRBJ1-2 TRBV5-1 many TRBD1 CASSSTPTGQDGYTF TGCGCCAGCAGCTCGACCCCGACAGGGCAGGATGGCTACACCTTC
TRBJ1-4 TRBV7-9 many TRBD1 CASSLEGGAGYEKLFF TGTGCCAGCAGCTTAGAAGGGGGCGCTGGGTATGAAAAACTGTTTTTT
TRBJ1-6 TRBV5-1 many NA CASSLDRENSPLHF TGCGCCAGCAGCTTGGACAGGGAGAATTCACCCCTCCACTTT
TRBJ2-2 TRBV12-3/TRBV12-4 many NA CASGPLWLGGELFF TGTGCCAGCGGGCCTCTATGGTTGGGCGGGGAGCTGTTTTTT
TRBJ2-7 TRBV5-1 many NA CASSQDTYEQYF TGCGCCAGCAGCCAAGACACCTACGAGCAGTACTTC
TRBJ2-1 TRBV4-1 few NA CASSQEWGPEQFF TGCGCCAGCAGCCAAGAGTGGGGGCCTGAGCAGTTCTTC
TRBJ1-2 TRBV5-1 many NA CASSLSGRSYGYTF TGCGCCAGCAGCTTGAGTGGGAGATCCTATGGCTACACCTTC
TRBJ2-5 TRBV28 NA TRBD1 CASSFLGTVKETQYF TGTGCCAGCAGTTTCCTAGGGACAGTAAAAGAGACCCAGTACTTC
TRBJ1-2 TRBV5-1 few NA CASSLGASGQEGYTF TGCGCCAGCAGCTTGGGAGCCTCAGGGCAAGAGGGCTACACCTTC
TRBJ1-2 TRBV3-1 many NA CASSQDVGAGYGYTF TGTGCCAGCAGCCAAGATGTGGGGGCTGGCTATGGCTACACCTTC
TRBJ2-5 TRBV7-9 many NA CASSVPGQSQETQYF TGTGCCAGCAGCGTCCCGGGACAAAGTCAAGAGACCCAGTACTTC
TRBJ2-5 TRBV5-1 many NA CASSTTSETQYF TGCGCCAGCAGTACTACGTCTGAGACCCAGTACTTC
TRBJ2-7 TRBV14 many NA CASSQAVAYEQYF TGTGCCAGCAGCCAAGCCGTAGCCTACGAGCAGTACTTC
TRBJ2-5 TRBV3-1 few TRBD1 CASSQRQGRETQYF TGTGCCAGCAGCCAAAGACAGGGTCGGGAGACCCAGTACTTC
TRBJ2-2 TRBV7-2 many TRBD1 CASSSATGGEGELFF TGTGCCAGCAGCAGCGCGACAGGGGGCGAAGGGGAGCTGTTTTTT
TRBJ2-2 TRBV20-1 NA TRBD2 CSARPHFLADNTGELFF TGCAGTGCCAGACCCCACTTCCTAGCGGATAACACCGGGGAGCTGTTTTTT
TRBJ2-5 TRBV5-1 few TRBD2 CASSEGLAGRQETQYF TGCGCCAGCAGCGAGGGACTAGCGGGTCGGCAAGAGACCCAGTACTTC
TRBJ2-5 TRBV20-1 many NA CSATLQETQYF TGCAGTGCCACCCTCCAAGAGACCCAGTACTTC
TRBJ2-5 TRBV9 many NA CASSLGHQGETQYF TGTGCCAGCAGCTTAGGACACCAAGGGGAGACCCAGTACTTC
TRBJ2-5 TRBV21-1 NA NA CASSKPGGQETQYF TGTGCCAGCAGCAAACCGGGGGGCCAAGAGACCCAGTACTTC
TRBJ1-6 TRBV7-9 many NA CASSFSVLGDSPLHF TGTGCCAGCAGCTTTTCCGTACTGGGCGATTCACCCCTCCACTTT
TRBJ1-1 TRBV7-9 many NA CASSFTGQTVGGTEAFF TGTGCCAGCAGCTTTACCGGACAGACCGTGGGGGGCACTGAAGCTTTCTTT
TRBJ2-7 TRBV12-3/TRBV12-4 many NA CASSLRDGSYEQYF TGTGCCAGCAGTTTGCGGGACGGTTCCTACGAGCAGTACTTC
TRBJ2-5 TRBV20-1 NA TRBD1 CSASDRGWYQETQYF TGCAGTGCAAGCGACAGGGGATGGTACCAAGAGACCCAGTACTTC
TRBJ2-3 TRBV5-4 NA NA CASSLAEVGRTDTQYF TGTGCCAGCAGCTTGGCCGAAGTGGGCCGTACAGATACGCAGTATTTT
TRBJ2-1 TRBV20-1 many NA CSAADNEQFF TGCAGTGCGGCCGACAATGAGCAGTTCTTC
TRBJ1-4 TRBV7-8 many NA CASSLGGGEKLFF TGTGCCAGCAGCTTAGGGGGAGGTGAAAAACTGTTTTTT
TRBJ2-5 TRBV6-1 many TRBD2 CASSLTFSGLKETQYF TGTGCCAGCAGTCTTACCTTTAGCGGGCTTAAAGAGACCCAGTACTTC
TRBJ2-3 TRBV11-1 few NA CASSFDSPAQTSTDTQYF TGTGCCAGCAGCTTTGATAGTCCCGCGCAGACCTCCACAGATACGCAGTATTTT
TRBJ2-5 TRBV12-3/TRBV12-4 few NA CASSMQETQYF TGTGCCAGCAGTATGCAAGAGACCCAGTACTTC
TRBJ1-1 TRBV14 few NA CASSHRVTEAFF TGTGCCAGCAGCCACAGGGTCACTGAAGCTTTCTTT
TRBJ1-2 TRBV6-5 many NA CASSYSGGLDYGYTF TGTGCCAGCAGTTACTCGGGGGGGCTCGACTATGGCTACACCTTC
TRBJ1-3 TRBV7-9 NA NA CASSLNSLGLTGNTIYF TGTGCCAGCAGCTTAAACTCACTGGGTCTAACTGGAAACACCATATATTTT
TRBJ1-1 TRBV2 NA TRBD1 CASSEGTGGRWNTEAFF TGTGCCAGCAGTGAAGGGACAGGGGGTAGATGGAACACTGAAGCTTTCTTT
TRBJ2-7 TRBV20-1 many NA CSARAPELKEQYF TGCAGTGCTAGAGCCCCAGAACTAAAAGAGCAGTACTTC
TRBJ1-1 TRBV5-1 many NA CASSFTGSEGTEAFF TGCGCCAGCAGCTTTACAGGGAGCGAGGGCACTGAAGCTTTCTTT
TRBJ2-2 TRBV9 many NA CASSVDDSTTGELFF TGTGCCAGCAGCGTAGACGACTCAACCACCGGGGAGCTGTTTTTT
TRBJ1-2 TRBV20-1 NA TRBD1 CSARVQGAQYGYTF TGCAGTGCTAGAGTACAGGGGGCTCAATATGGCTACACCTTC
TRBJ2-5 TRBV5-1 few TRBD2 CASSHSSGGSETQYF TGCGCCAGCAGCCATAGTAGCGGGGGATCCGAGACCCAGTACTTC
TRBJ2-1 TRBV29-1 many NA CSVGVMRDEQFF TGCAGCGTTGGGGTAATGAGAGATGAGCAGTTCTTC
TRBJ2-7 TRBV6-5 NA NA CASSYAMAYEEYF TGTGCCAGCAGTTACGCAATGGCATACGAGGAGTACTTC
TRBJ2-7 TRBV20-1 many NA CSASGPGESSYEQYF TGCAGTGCTAGCGGCCCTGGGGAGAGCTCCTACGAGCAGTACTTC
TRBJ2-5 TRBV7-2 NA NA CASSLVIGLETQYF TGTGCCAGCAGCTTAGTGATTGGGTTAGAGACCCAGTACTTC
TRBJ1-4 TRBV7-7 many NA CASSWRAGEKLFF TGTGCTAGCAGCTGGAGGGCGGGGGAGAAACTGTTTTTT
TRBJ2-1 TRBV20-1 many NA CSATTGTGSSYNEQFF TGCAGTGCTACTACCGGGACTGGGAGCTCCTACAATGAGCAGTTCTTC
TRBJ2-7 TRBV24-1 few TRBD2 CATSDSGAGGTEQYF TGTGCCACCAGTGATTCCGGAGCGGGGGGGACCGAGCAGTACTTC
TRBJ2-6 TRBV7-3 many NA CASSLNGGANVLTF TGTGCCAGCAGCTTAAATGGTGGGGCCAACGTCCTGACTTTC